These 32 T cell receptor beta chains originate from one sample sequenced in a study of T-cell memory formation after mild COVID-19. Each CDR3 protein is one row after TCRdb ran MiXCR on the 5' RACE reads. The sample records some 150,000 distinct CDR3 sequences, 11% to 15% being singletons. Sequences were obtained from PBMCs or a T cell subset sorted from them (not recorded which). All receptors derive from an adult woman who had mild COVID-19 (a few samples of this study predate the infection). Cell type and time point are not known.

The V and J genes are TRBV11-2 and TRBJ2-5; TRBD2 agrees at 10 bases. The CDR3 covers 16 residues. J gave up 5 bases and V 4 bases, and 10 bases lay outside the gene matches. In germline, CDR1 is SGHAT, CDR2 FQNNGV. CDR3 loop: CASSSGLAARRETQYF. The DNA of the CDR3 is TGTGCCAGCAGCTCCGGACTAGCGGCAAGGAGGGAGACCCAGTACTTC. The full variable domain, with the rest looked up from reference TRBV11-2 and TRBJ2-5, is EAGVAQSPRYKIIEKRQSVAFWCNPISGHATLYWYQQILGQGPKLLIQFQNNGVVDDSQLPKDRFSAERLKGVDSTLKIQPAKLEDSAVYLCASSSGLAARRETQYFGPGTRLLVL.

In this sample, this clonotype turned up a few times. The rearrangement uses TRBV20-1 and TRBJ1-1; D gene unclear. The V gene lost 1 base and the J gene lost 1 base, with 4 bases spanning the gap. The CDR3 spans 12 residues. CDR1 is DFQATT, CDR2 SNEGSKA, per germline (reference sequence). The DNA for the CDR3 is TGCAGTGCTAGAGGGCAGAACACTGAAGCTTTCTTT. Translated: CSARGQNTEAFF.

This clonotype counts as medium-sized. The chain uses TRBV5-1 and TRBJ2-7; D is unclear. From germline, CDR1 is SGHRS and CDR2 YFSETQ. This CDR3 contains 13 residues. V gave up 0 bases and J gave up 5 bases, with 9 bases separating them. CDR3: CASSLAPGDEQYF. CDR3 coding DNA: TGCGCCAGCAGCTTGGCCCCCGGCGACGAGCAGTACTTC.

This clonotype was observed a few times. The chain uses TRBV7-2 and TRBJ2-1; TRBD2 is a possible D gene (5 bases). V gave up 5 bases and J gave up 4 bases, with 18 bases separating them. This CDR3 contains 16 residues. CDR1 is SGHTA, CDR2 FQGNSA, per germline. The CDR3, as DNA: TGTGCCAGCAGCCCCCCAGAGGGTGCGCCTTACAATGAGCAGTTCTTC. Translation gives CASSPPEGAPYNEQFF.

This chain connects TRBV25-1 to TRBJ2-3, with TRBD1 identical over 9 bases. J lost 4 bases, V lost 4 bases, and 3 bases had no gene match. The germline gives CDR1 MGHDK, CDR2 SYGVNS. The CDR3 consists of 14 residues. This CDR3 is CASSAGQGPDTQYF. CDR3 sequence (DNA): TGTGCCAGCAGTGCCGGACAGGGGCCAGATACGCAGTATTTT.

This clonotype came up a few times. The gene calls are TRBV29-1 and TRBJ1-3; D gene unclear. This CDR3 comprises 13 residues. V was shortened by 3 bases and J by 0 bases, with 6 bases between the two germline ends. The germline V gene has CDR1 SQVTM and CDR2 ANQGSEA. The CDR3 reads CSVEGHSGNTIYF. The CDR3 DNA reads TGCAGCGTTGAGGGCCACTCTGGAAACACCATATATTTT.

This chain uses TRBV24-1 with TRBJ2-4, with TRBD1 as a possible D gene (6 bases). Germline values: CDR1 KGHDR, CDR2 SFDVKD. V was cut by 9 bases and J by 0 bases, with 20 bases left in between. The CDR3 totals 17 residues. Here the CDR3 reads CATPRGDWGLAKNIQYF. The CDR3 DNA follows: TGTGCCACCCCCAGGGGAGATTGGGGGCTAGCCAAAAACATTCAGTACTTC.

CDR3 region: CALRGLAGSDTQYF. The CDR3 DNA reads TGTGCCCTGCGGGGGCTAGCGGGGTCAGATACGCAGTATTTT. This chain links TRBV2 with TRBJ2-3; 9 bases match TRBD2. CDR3 length equals 14 residues. V shed 11 bases, J shed 4 bases, and the junction held 10 bases outside the gene matches. Germline V gene lookup returns CDR1 SNHLY and CDR2 FYNNEI.

The CDR3 region has the DNA TGTGCCAGCAGCTTGGGGGACAACACCGGGGAGCTGTTTTTT. It is translated as CASSLGDNTGELFF. J is TRBJ2-2 and V is TRBV5-6; D assignment may be TRBD1 or TRBD2 (5 bases each). CDR1 SGHDT and CDR2 YYEEEE come from the germline V gene. The ends were cut back, 0 bases at V and 2 bases at J, with 5 bases in the middle. There are 14 residues in the CDR3.

The chain couples TRBV2 to TRBJ2-1; perhaps TRBD2 as D (6 bases). V shed 4 bases and J shed 0 bases, with 13 bases lying between them. The CDR3 contains 16 residues. Per germline, CDR1 SNHLY and CDR2 FYNNEI. CDR3 sequence: CASSVTGESSYNEQFF. Here the CDR3 DNA reads TGTGCCAGCAGTGTCACGGGGGAGAGCTCCTACAATGAGCAGTTCTTC.

Here the CDR3 reads CASSETVNQPQHF. In DNA, the CDR3 is TGTGCCAGCAGCGAGACAGTCAATCAGCCCCAGCATTTT. The rearrangement joins TRBV9 to TRBJ1-5, with D perhaps TRBD1 (5 bases). The V and J ends lost 3 bases and 3 bases respectively, with 7 bases between them. The CDR3 is 13 amino acids. CDR1 and CDR2 from the germline V gene are SGDLS and YYNGEE. The complete variable domain, with remaining parts taken from reference TRBV9 and TRBJ1-5, reads DSGVTQTPKHLITATGQRVTLRCSPRSGDLSVYWYQQSLDQGLQFLIQYYNGEERAKGNILERFSAQQFPDLHSELNLSSLELGDSALYFCASSETVNQPQHFGDGTRLSIL.

The chain is built from TRBV18 and TRBJ1-3; D is unclear. This CDR3 has 15 amino acids. Germline CDR1 reads KGHSH; CDR2 reads LQKENI. V gave up 3 bases and J gave up 1 base, with 10 bases separating them. The DNA of the CDR3 is TGTGCCAGCTCACCCGAAATTACTTCTGGAAACACCATATATTTT. It encodes CASSPEITSGNTIYF.

This clonotype was picked up a small number of times. The chain couples TRBV13 to TRBJ1-1; D not resolved. The V gene lost 0 bases and the J gene lost 3 bases, with 11 bases spanning the gap. This CDR3 is built from 15 residues. CDR1 is PRHDT and CDR2 is FYEKMQ in the germline V gene (reference sequence). The CDR3, as DNA: TGTGCCAGCAGCTTAGGTAGTCACGGGGACACTGAAGCTTTCTTT. Protein product: CASSLGSHGDTEAFF. Using reference TRBV13 and TRBJ1-1 for the parts outside the CDR3, the full variable domain is AAGVIQSPRHLIKEKRETATLKCYPIPRHDTVYWYQQGPGQDPQFLISFYEKMQSDKGSIPDRFSAQQFSDYHSELNMSSLELGDSALYFCASSLGSHGDTEAFFGQGTRLTVV.

The chain combines TRBV9 with TRBJ2-3, with D unresolved. V shed 0 bases and J shed 4 bases, with 6 bases lying between them. Germline V lookup: CDR1 SGDLS, CDR2 YYNGEE. The CDR3 runs 13 residues. The CDR3 DNA sequence: TGTGCCAGCAGCGTAGATCTAGCAGATACGCAGTATTTT. This gives the protein CASSVDLADTQYF.

This clonotype was detected a few times. The rearrangement links TRBV20-1 to TRBJ2-5, with D possibly matching TRBD1 (6 bases). Per the germline V gene, CDR1 is DFQATT and CDR2 is SNEGSKA (reference sequence). The V end lost 6 bases, the J end lost 0 bases, and 14 bases lay between the germline ends. CDR3 length equals 14 residues. The CDR3 nucleotides are TGCAGTGCAGTGGGGACAACTAACCAAGAGACCCAGTACTTC. This sequence encodes CSAVGTTNQETQYF.

This clonotype was picked up a small number of times. The genes are TRBV12-3 or TRBV12-4 and TRBJ1-4; D ambiguous. The CDR3 runs 18 residues. The V gene lost 3 bases and the J gene lost 0 bases, with 17 bases spanning the gap. CDR3 sequence reads: CASSFGQDLISTNEKLFF. Here the CDR3 DNA reads TGTGCCAGCAGTTTTGGTCAGGACCTTATTTCAACTAATGAAAAACTGTTTTTT.

This clonotype was seen a few times. This chain uses TRBV7-8 with TRBJ2-6; 7 bases are shared with TRBD1. The CDR3 covers 19 residues. J was trimmed by 0 bases and V by 4 bases; bases with no gene match: 12. The V gene's germline CDR1 is SGHVS and CDR2 FQNEAQ. The CDR3: CASSWGTGANPSGANVLTF. DNA of the CDR3: TGTGCCAGCAGCTGGGGAACAGGGGCAAACCCCTCTGGGGCCAACGTCCTGACTTTC.

The rearrangement uses TRBV19 and TRBJ1-1, with 7 bases identical to TRBD1. Germline assignment: CDR1 LNHDA and CDR2 SQIVND (reference sequence). The CDR3 is 13 residues long. Germline trimming cut 7 bases from V and 4 bases from J; bases unmatched to any gene: 6. The CDR3, as DNA: TGTGCCAGTAAGGGGGCTTGGGGCACTGAAGCTTTCTTT. Amino acid sequence: CASKGAWGTEAFF.

This clonotype was detected only a few times. The chain combines TRBV7-8 with TRBJ2-7; the D gene is possibly TRBD2 (6 bases). CDR1 is SGHVS, CDR2 FQNEAQ, per germline. The CDR3 totals 16 residues. The V end lost 4 bases, the J end lost 12 bases, and 28 bases lay between the germline ends. CDR3 bases: TGTGCCAGCAGCTCACCGGGACTTGGGAAAGATTCGGGAACGTACTTC. Translating it yields CASSSPGLGKDSGTYF.

This clonotype was observed many times. V is TRBV7-8 and J is TRBJ2-1; TRBD2 agrees at 9 bases. V lost 5 bases, J lost 8 bases, and 10 bases stayed unmatched. CDR3 length equals 15 residues. The germline V gene encodes CDR1 SGHVS and CDR2 FQNEAQ. Written as DNA, the CDR3 is TGTGCCAGCAGCCTCCGGGCTAGCGGGACCCATGAGCAGTTCTTC. Its protein product is CASSLRASGTHEQFF.

The genes are TRBV30 and TRBJ2-1; 7 bases map to TRBD2. The CDR3 is 13 residues long. Germline V gene sequence: CDR1 GTSNPN, CDR2 SVGIG (reference sequence). V lost 2 bases and J lost 2; bases outside the gene matches: 0. The CDR3 DNA reads as TGTGCCTGGAGTAGCGGGACCTACAATGAGCAGTTCTTC. Its protein product is CAWSSGTYNEQFF.

This chain connects TRBV21-1 to TRBJ2-5. TRBV21-1 is tagged as a pseudogene. The CDR3 length is 13 residues. CDR3 loop: CASSNGLGETQYF. Written as DNA, the CDR3 is TGTGCCAGCAGCAACGGGTTGGGAGAGACCCAGTACTTC.

This clonotype has more than one count but fewer than ten. The chain has TRBV5-1 and TRBJ2-3; D remains ambiguous. CDR3 length: 15 amino acids. The ends were cut back, 1 base at V and 1 base at J, with 10 bases in the middle. CDR1 is SGHRS and CDR2 is YFSETQ in the germline V gene. CDR3 sequence (DNA): TGCGCCAGCAGCTTGTATCCGCAGGGCACAGATACGCAGTATTTT. It is translated as CASSLYPQGTDTQYF.

The CDR3: CSASPMPRTLSYEQYF. The CDR3 DNA sequence: TGCAGTGCTAGCCCTATGCCAAGGACGTTATCCTACGAGCAGTACTTC. The rearrangement uses TRBV20-1 and TRBJ2-7; D uncertain. Germline V gives CDR1 DFQATT, CDR2 SNEGSKA (reference sequence). Trimming took 3 bases from V and 1 from J, leaving 19 bases between them. The CDR3 has 16 amino acids.

This clonotype was counted between two and nine times. This chain links TRBV5-6 with TRBJ2-5, with D hard to call. Germline V lookup: CDR1 SGHDT, CDR2 YYEEEE. The CDR3 length is 14 residues. Between the trimmed V and J ends, which lost 1 base and 5 bases, there was a span of 12 bases. The CDR3, as DNA: TGTGCCAGCAGCTTGTCCGGGTCTGGTGAGACCCAGTACTTC. It translates to CASSLSGSGETQYF.

The gene calls are TRBV4-1 and TRBJ1-1; no clear D gene. The length of the CDR3 is 14 residues. Germline CDR1 and CDR2: MGHRA and YSYEKL. V dropped 4 bases and J dropped 6 bases, with 15 bases sitting between them. This chain's CDR3 is CASSPNSALPEAFF. CDR3 DNA: TGCGCCAGCAGCCCTAACTCGGCACTTCCTGAAGCTTTCTTT.

This clonotype was counted between two and nine times. The chain joins TRBV9 to TRBJ2-1; TRBD2 agrees at 11 bases. This CDR3 has 16 amino acids. V was clipped by 4 bases and J by 4 bases; unmatched bases: 7. Per the germline V gene, CDR1 is SGDLS and CDR2 is YYNGEE. The CDR3 here is CASSREGTSGYNEQFF. CDR3 nucleotide sequence: TGTGCCAGCAGCCGTGAAGGGACTAGCGGATACAATGAGCAGTTCTTC.

The rearrangement links TRBV4-1 to TRBJ2-5; D remains ambiguous. The V and J ends lost 1 base and 8 bases respectively, with 14 bases between them. Germline V CDR1 and CDR2: MGHRA, YSYEKL. The CDR3 totals 14 residues. CDR3 nucleotides: TGCGCCAGCAGCCAAGCTGGCCAACCGGATACCCAGTACTTC. Protein product: CASSQAGQPDTQYF.

This clonotype was observed a few times. The chain couples TRBV4-3 to TRBJ2-2, with D maybe TRBD2 (6 bases). V lost 1 base to trimming and J lost 4 bases, with 10 bases between them. The CDR3 length is 15 residues. From germline, CDR1 is LGHNA and CDR2 YSLEER. CDR3 in amino acids: CASSQAGVVTGELFF. For the CDR3, the DNA is TGCGCCAGCAGCCAAGCGGGGGTGGTCACCGGGGAGCTGTTTTTT.

This clonotype was observed a handful of times. The genes are TRBV20-1 and TRBJ2-7, with 9 nucleotides matching TRBD1. CDR1 and CDR2 from the germline V gene are DFQATT and SNEGSKA (reference sequence). The CDR3 totals 14 residues. The J segment lost 1 base and the V segment lost 5 bases, leaving 6 bases of the junction unmatched. The CDR3 loop reads CSALGQGVSYEQYF. In DNA, the CDR3 is TGCAGTGCTTTGGGACAGGGCGTTTCCTACGAGCAGTACTTC.

This clonotype was counted only a few times. The V gene is TRBV27, the J gene TRBJ1-2, with 8 bases that match TRBD1. The germline CDR1 and CDR2 sequences are MNHEY and SMNVEV (reference sequence). With V trimmed by 6 bases and J by 4 bases, 4 bases remained unmatched. This CDR3 region has 13 residues. CDR3 sequence reads: CASRPGGGYGYTF. Written as DNA, the CDR3 is TGTGCCAGCAGACCAGGGGGCGGCTATGGCTACACCTTC.

This clonotype was observed at least ten times. The rearrangement joins TRBV4-3 to TRBJ2-3; unclear D gene. Germline-derived CDR1 and CDR2 are LGHNA and YSLEER. Trimming left V 0 bases short and J 3 bases short, with 16 bases between. The CDR3 sequence is 17 residues long. This CDR3 is CASSQEGDFGRTDTQYF. Here the CDR3 DNA reads TGCGCCAGCAGCCAAGAAGGAGACTTTGGCAGAACAGATACGCAGTATTTT.